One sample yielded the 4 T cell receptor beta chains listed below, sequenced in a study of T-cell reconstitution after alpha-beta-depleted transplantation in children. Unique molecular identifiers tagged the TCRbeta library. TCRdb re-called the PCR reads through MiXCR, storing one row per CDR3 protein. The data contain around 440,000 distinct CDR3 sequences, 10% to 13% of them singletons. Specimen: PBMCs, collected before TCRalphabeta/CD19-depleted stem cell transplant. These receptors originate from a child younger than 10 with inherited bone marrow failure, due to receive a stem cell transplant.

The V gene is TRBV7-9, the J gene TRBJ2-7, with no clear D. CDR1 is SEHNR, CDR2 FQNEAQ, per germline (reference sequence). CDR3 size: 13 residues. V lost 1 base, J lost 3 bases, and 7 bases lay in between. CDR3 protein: CASSLERVYEQYF. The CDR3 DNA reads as TGTGCCAGCAGCTTAGAACGGGTCTACGAGCAGTACTTC. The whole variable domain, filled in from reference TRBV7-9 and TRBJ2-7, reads DTGVSQNPRHKITKRGQNVTFRCDPISEHNRLYWYRQTLGQGPEFLTYFQNEAQLEKSRLLSDRFSAERPKGSFSTLEIQRTEQGDSAMYLCASSLERVYEQYFGPGTRLTVT.

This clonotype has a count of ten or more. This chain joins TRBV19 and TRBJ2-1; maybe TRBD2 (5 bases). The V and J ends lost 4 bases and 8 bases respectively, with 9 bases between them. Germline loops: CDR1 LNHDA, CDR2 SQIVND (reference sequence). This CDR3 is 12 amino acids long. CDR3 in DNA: TGTGCCAGTAGTACTAGCATCGATGAGCAGTTCTTC. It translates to CASSTSIDEQFF.

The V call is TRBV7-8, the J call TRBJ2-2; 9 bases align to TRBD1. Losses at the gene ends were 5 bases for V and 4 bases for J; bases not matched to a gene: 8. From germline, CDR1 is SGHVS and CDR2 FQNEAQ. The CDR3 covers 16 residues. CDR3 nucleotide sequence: TGTGCCAGCAGCGCGTACAGGGGGCGCAGCACCGGGGAGCTGTTTTTT. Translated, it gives CASSAYRGRSTGELFF.

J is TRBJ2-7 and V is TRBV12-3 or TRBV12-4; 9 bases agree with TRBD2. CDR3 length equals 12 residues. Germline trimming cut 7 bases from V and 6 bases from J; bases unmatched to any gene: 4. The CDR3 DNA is TGTGCCAGCACGGCGGGAGGGCCCGAGCAGTACTTC. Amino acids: CASTAGGPEQYF.